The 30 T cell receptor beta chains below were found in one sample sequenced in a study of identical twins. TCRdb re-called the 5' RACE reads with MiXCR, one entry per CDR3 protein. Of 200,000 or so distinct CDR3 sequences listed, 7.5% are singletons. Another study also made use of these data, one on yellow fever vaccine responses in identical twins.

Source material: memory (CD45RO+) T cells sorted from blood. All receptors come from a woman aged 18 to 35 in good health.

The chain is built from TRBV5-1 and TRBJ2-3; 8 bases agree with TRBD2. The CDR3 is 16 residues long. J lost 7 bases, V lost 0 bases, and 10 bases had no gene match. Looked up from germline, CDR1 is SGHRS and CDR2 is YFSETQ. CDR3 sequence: CASSLGGSGGIHTQYF. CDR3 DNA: TGCGCCAGCAGCTTGGGGGGGAGCGGGGGCATCCATACGCAGTATTTT. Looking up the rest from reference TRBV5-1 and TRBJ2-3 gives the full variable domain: KAGVTQTPRYLIKTRGQQVTLSCSPISGHRSVSWYQQTPGQGLQFLFEYFSETQRNKGNFPGRFSGRQFSNSRSEMNVSTLELGDSALYLCASSLGGSGGIHTQYFGPGTRLTVL.

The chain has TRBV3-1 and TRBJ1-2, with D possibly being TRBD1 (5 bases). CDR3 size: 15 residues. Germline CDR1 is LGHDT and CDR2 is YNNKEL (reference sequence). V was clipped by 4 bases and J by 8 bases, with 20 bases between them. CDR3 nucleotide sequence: TGTGCCAGCAGCCCACGAGGGACGGGGGGAGACGGCTACACCTTC. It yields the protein CASSPRGTGGDGYTF.

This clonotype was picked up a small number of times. The DNA of the CDR3 is TGTGCCAGCAGTCGCTCAGGTTCCGGGGCCAACGTCCTGACTTTC. The encoded protein is CASSRSGSGANVLTF. The V and J genes are TRBV3-1 and TRBJ2-6; no clear D. Germline lookup yields CDR1 LGHDT and CDR2 YNNKEL (reference sequence). The CDR3 is 15 amino acids. With 6 bases removed from V and 4 bases from J, the gap between germline ends came to 13 bases.

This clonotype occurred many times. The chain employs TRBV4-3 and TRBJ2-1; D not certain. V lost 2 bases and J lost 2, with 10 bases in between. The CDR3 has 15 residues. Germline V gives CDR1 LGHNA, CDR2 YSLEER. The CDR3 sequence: CASSQSPIPYNEQFF. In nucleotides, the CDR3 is TGCGCCAGCAGCCAAAGTCCCATCCCCTACAATGAGCAGTTCTTC.

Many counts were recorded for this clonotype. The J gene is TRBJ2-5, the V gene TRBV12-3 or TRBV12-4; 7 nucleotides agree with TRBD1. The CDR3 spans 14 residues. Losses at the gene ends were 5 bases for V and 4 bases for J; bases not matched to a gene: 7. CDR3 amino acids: CASSIRQGRETQYF. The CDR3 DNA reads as TGTGCCAGCAGTATAAGACAGGGTCGAGAGACCCAGTACTTC.

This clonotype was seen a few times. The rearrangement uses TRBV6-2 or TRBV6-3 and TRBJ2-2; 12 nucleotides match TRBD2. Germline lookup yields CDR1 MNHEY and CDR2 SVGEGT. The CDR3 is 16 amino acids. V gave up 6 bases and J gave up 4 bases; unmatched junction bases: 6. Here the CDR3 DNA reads TGTGCCAGCAGCCTTGGACTAGCGGGATTCACCGGGGAGCTGTTTTTT. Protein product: CASSLGLAGFTGELFF.

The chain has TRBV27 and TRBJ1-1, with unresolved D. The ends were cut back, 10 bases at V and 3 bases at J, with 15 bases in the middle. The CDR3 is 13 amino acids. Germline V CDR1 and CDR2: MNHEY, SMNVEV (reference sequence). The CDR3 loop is CATQRRLDTEAFF. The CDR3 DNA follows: TGTGCCACCCAGAGGAGGTTAGACACTGAAGCTTTCTTT.

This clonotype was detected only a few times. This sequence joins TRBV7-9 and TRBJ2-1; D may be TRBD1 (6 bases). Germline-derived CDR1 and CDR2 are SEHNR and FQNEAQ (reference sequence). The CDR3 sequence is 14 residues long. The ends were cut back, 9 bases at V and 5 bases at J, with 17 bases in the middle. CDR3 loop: CASILRDTDNEQFF. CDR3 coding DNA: TGTGCCAGTATTCTCCGGGACACAGACAATGAGCAGTTCTTC.

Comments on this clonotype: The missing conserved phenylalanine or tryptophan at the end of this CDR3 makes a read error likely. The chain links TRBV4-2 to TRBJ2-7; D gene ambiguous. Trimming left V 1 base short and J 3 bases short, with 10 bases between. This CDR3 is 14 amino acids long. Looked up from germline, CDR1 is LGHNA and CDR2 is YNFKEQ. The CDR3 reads CASSQVYGHYEQYL. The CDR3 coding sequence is TGTGCCAGCAGCCAAGTGTACGGCCACTACGAGCAGTACCTC.

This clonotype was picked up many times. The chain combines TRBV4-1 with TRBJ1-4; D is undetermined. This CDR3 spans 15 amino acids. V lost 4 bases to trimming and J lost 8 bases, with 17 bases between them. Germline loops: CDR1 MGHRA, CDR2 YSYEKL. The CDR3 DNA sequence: TGCGCCAGCAGCCCCCTCGAGACCTTTCAAGAAAAACTGTTTTTT. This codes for CASSPLETFQEKLFF.

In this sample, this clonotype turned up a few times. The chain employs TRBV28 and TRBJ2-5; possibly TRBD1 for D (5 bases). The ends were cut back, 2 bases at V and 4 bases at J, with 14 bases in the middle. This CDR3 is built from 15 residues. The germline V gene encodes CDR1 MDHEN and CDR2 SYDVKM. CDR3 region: CASSLLTQGRETQYF. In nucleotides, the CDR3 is TGTGCCAGCAGTTTACTGACGCAGGGCCGAGAGACCCAGTACTTC. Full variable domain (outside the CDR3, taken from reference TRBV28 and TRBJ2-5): DVKVTQSSRYLVKRTGEKVFLECVQDMDHENMFWYRQDPGLGLRLIYFSYDVKMKEKGDIPEGYSVSREKKERFSLILESASTNQTSMYLCASSLLTQGRETQYFGPGTRLLVL.

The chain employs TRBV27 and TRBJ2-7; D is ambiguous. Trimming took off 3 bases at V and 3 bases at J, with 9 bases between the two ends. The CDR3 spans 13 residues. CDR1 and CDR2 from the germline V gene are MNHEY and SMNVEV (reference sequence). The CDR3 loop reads CASSFLPHYEQYF. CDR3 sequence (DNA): TGTGCCAGCAGTTTTCTCCCCCACTACGAGCAGTACTTC.

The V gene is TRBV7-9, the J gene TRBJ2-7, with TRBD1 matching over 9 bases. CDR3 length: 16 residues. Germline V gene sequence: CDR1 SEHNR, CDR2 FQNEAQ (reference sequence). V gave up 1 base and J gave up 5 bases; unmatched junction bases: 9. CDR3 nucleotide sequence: TGTGCCAGCAGCTTAGTGCGCGGGACAGGGAGTAACGAGCAGTACTTC. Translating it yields CASSLVRGTGSNEQYF.

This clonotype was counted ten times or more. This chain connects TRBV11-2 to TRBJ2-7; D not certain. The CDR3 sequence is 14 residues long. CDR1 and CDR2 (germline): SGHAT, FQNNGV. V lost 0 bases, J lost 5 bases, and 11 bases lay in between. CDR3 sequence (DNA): TGTGCCAGCAGCTTAGATAGGGCAGACCACGAGCAGTACTTC. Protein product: CASSLDRADHEQYF.

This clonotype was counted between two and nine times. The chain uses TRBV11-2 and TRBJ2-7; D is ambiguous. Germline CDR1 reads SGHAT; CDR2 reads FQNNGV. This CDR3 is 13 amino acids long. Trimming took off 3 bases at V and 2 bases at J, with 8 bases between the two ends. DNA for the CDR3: TGTGCCAGCAGCTTGGTCCCCACCTACGAGCAGTACTTC. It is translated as CASSLVPTYEQYF.

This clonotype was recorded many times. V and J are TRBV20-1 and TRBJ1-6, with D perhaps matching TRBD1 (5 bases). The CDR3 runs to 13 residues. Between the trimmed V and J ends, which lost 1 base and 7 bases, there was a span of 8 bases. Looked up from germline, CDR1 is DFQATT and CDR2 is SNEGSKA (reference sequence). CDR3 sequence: CSARVGANSPLHF. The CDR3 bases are TGCAGTGCTAGAGTCGGGGCGAATTCACCCCTCCACTTT.

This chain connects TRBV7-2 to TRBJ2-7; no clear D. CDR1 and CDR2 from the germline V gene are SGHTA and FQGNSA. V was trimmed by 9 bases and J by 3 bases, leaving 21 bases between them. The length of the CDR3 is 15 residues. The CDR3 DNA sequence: TGTGCCAGAGAATATACTAAGGACCACCTCTACGAGCAGTACTTC. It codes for CAREYTKDHLYEQYF. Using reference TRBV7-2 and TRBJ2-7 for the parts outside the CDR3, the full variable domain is GAGVSQSPSNKVTEKGKDVELRCDPISGHTALYWYRQSLGQGLEFLIYFQGNSAPDKSGLPSDRFSAERTGGSVSTLTIQRTQQEDSAVYLCAREYTKDHLYEQYFGPGTRLTVT.

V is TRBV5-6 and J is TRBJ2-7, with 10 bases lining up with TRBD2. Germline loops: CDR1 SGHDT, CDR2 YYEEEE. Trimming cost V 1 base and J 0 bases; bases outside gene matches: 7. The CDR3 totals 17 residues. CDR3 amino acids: CASSLLAGGLTSYEQYF. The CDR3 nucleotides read TGTGCCAGCAGCTTGTTAGCGGGGGGCCTAACCTCCTACGAGCAGTACTTC.

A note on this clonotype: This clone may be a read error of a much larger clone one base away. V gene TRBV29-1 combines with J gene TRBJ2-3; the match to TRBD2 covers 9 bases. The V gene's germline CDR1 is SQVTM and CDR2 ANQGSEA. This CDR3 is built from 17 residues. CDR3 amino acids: CSDEEAPSGVGMNTQYF. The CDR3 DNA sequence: TGCAGCGATGAAGAGGCTCCTAGCGGGGTGGGGATGAATACGCAGTATTTT.

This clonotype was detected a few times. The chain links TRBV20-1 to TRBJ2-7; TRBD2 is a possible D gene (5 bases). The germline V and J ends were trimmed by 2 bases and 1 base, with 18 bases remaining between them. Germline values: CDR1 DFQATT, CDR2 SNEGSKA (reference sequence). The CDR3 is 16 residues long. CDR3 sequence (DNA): TGCAGTGCTAGATCTTATCAGGACTCCCCTTCCTACGAGCAGTACTTC. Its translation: CSARSYQDSPSYEQYF.

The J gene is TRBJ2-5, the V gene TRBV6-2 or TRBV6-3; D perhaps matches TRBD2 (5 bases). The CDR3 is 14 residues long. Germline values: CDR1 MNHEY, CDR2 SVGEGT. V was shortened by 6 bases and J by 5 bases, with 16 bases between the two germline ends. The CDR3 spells CASSLIALKETQYF. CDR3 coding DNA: TGTGCCAGCAGCTTAATAGCGTTAAAGGAGACCCAGTACTTC.

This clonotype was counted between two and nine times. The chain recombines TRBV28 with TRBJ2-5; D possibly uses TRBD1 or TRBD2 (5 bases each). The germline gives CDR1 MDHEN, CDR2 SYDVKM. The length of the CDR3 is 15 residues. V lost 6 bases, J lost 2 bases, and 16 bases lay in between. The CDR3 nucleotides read TGTGCCAGCAGCCCCCGGGGCAAAATTCAAGAGACCCAGTACTTC. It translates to CASSPRGKIQETQYF. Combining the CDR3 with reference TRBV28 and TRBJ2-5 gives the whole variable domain DVKVTQSSRYLVKRTGEKVFLECVQDMDHENMFWYRQDPGLGLRLIYFSYDVKMKEKGDIPEGYSVSREKKERFSLILESASTNQTSMYLCASSPRGKIQETQYFGPGTRLLVL.

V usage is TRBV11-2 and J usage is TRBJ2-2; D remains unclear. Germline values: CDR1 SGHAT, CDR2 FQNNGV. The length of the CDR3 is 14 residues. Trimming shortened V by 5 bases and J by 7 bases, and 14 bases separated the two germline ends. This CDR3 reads CASSPRPQFGELFF. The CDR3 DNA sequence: TGTGCCAGCAGCCCCCGCCCCCAGTTCGGGGAGCTGTTTTTT.

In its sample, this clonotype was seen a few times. The DNA for the CDR3 is TGTGCCAGCAGCCATTTGACCAACACAGATACGCAGTATTTT. As protein: CASSHLTNTDTQYF. The chain combines TRBV7-2 with TRBJ2-3; D gene uncertain. Per germline, CDR1 SGHTA and CDR2 FQGNSA. V was cut by 5 bases and J by 2 bases, with 11 bases left in between. CDR3 length equals 14 residues.

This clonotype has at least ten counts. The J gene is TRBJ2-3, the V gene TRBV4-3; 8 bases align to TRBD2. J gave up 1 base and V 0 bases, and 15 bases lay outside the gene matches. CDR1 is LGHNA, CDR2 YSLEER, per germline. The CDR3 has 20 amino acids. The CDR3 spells CASSQDPPGTRGGGTDTQYF. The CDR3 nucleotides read TGCGCCAGCAGCCAAGATCCCCCGGGGACTAGGGGAGGGGGCACAGATACGCAGTATTTT.

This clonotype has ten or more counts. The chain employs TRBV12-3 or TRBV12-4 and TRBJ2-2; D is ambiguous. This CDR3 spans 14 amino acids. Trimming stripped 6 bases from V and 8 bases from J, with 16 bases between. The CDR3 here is CASSPRASAGELFF. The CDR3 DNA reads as TGTGCCAGCAGCCCAAGGGCCAGCGCTGGGGAGCTGTTTTTT.

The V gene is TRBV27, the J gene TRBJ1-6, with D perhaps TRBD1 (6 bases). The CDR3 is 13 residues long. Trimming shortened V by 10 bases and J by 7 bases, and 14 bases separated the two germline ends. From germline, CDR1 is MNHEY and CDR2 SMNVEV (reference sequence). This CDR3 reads CATTTGRNSPLHF. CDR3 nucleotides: TGTGCCACTACGACAGGACGGAATTCACCCCTCCACTTT.

The DNA of the CDR3 is TGTGCCAGCAACCCCTCCGCGGGGGGTAATGAGCAGTTCTTC. This codes for CASNPSAGGNEQFF. This chain uses TRBV3-1 with TRBJ2-1; TRBD2 matches at 8 bases. V was clipped by 7 bases and J by 7 bases; unmatched bases: 9. The CDR3 is 14 residues long. Germline CDR1 is LGHDT and CDR2 is YNNKEL (reference sequence).

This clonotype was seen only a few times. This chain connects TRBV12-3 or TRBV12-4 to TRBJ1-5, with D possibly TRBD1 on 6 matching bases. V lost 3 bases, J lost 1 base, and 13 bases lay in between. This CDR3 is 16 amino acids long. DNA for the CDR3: TGTGCCAGCAGTTTGGGGGGGGCGAGGAGCAATCAGCCCCAGCATTTT. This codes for CASSLGGARSNQPQHF.

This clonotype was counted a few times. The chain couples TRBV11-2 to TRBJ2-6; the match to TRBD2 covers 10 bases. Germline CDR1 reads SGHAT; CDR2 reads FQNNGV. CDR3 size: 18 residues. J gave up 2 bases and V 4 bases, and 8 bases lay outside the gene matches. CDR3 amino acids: CASSSILAGVTGANVLTF. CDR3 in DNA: TGTGCCAGCAGCTCCATCCTAGCGGGAGTTACTGGGGCCAACGTCCTGACTTTC. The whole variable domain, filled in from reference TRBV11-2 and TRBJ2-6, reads EAGVAQSPRYKIIEKRQSVAFWCNPISGHATLYWYQQILGQGPKLLIQFQNNGVVDDSQLPKDRFSAERLKGVDSTLKIQPAKLEDSAVYLCASSSILAGVTGANVLTFGAGSRLTVL.